One sample yielded the 13 T cell receptor beta chains listed below, sequenced in a study of human CD8 memory T cell subsets. Scientists made TCR beta libraries using UMI-labeled 5' RACE. TCRdb processed the 5' RACE reads again and assigns one entry to each CDR3 protein, with no DNA. The table lists about 8,800 distinct CDR3 sequences. CCR7+ PD-1+ TIGIT+ early memory CD8+ T cells with exhausted-like traits constituted the TPEX cells. Sequencing input: CD8+ T cells from PBMCs. Every receptor here comes from a human donor in good health.

The chain is built from TRBV15 and TRBJ1-1. The germline V gene has CDR1 LNHNV and CDR2 YYDKDF (reference sequence). The CDR3 covers 14 residues. The CDR3 sequence: CATSRDRGNTEAFF. The complete variable domain, with remaining parts taken from reference TRBV15 and TRBJ1-1, reads DAMVIQNPRYQVTQFGKPVTLSCSQTLNHNVMYWYQQKSSQAPKLLFHYYDKDFNNEADTPDNFQSRRPNTSFCFLDIRSPGLGDTAMYLCATSRDRGNTEAFFGQGTRLTVV.

The chain recombines TRBV20-1 with TRBJ2-3; TCRdb's assignment of TRBD2 cannot be checked, as there is no DNA. Germline V gene lookup returns CDR1 DFQATT and CDR2 SNEGSKA (reference sequence). This CDR3 is 17 amino acids long. The CDR3 sequence is CSARDSGTSGSWDTQYF.

The chain is built from TRBV7-9 and TRBJ2-3; TCRdb indicates TRBD1, and absent DNA this call remains unverified. CDR1 is SEHNR and CDR2 is FQNEAQ in the germline V gene (reference sequence). This CDR3 contains 12 residues. Here the CDR3 reads CASSLRADTQYF.

The CDR3 here is CASSPALADQETQYF. The chain carries TRBV3-1 and TRBJ2-5; no DNA is available, so the TRBD2 call from TCRdb remains unchecked. CDR1 and CDR2 (germline): LGHDT, YNNKEL (reference sequence). CDR3 length: 15 amino acids.

This chain links TRBV7-8 with TRBJ2-5; as DNA is missing, the TRBD1 call by TCRdb cannot be tested. The CDR3 extends over 17 amino acids. CDR1 is SGHVS, CDR2 FQNEAQ, per germline. This chain's CDR3 is CASSSRLKDREQETQYF.

The gene calls are TRBV2 and TRBJ1-6. Germline CDR1 is SNHLY and CDR2 is FYNNEI. The CDR3 length is 15 residues. CDR3 in amino acids: CASSGDSGYNSPLHF.

This chain uses TRBV7-9 with TRBJ2-7; with no DNA, the TCRdb D assignment of TRBD1 cannot be verified. Per the germline V gene, CDR1 is SEHNR and CDR2 is FQNEAQ (reference sequence). This CDR3 has 16 amino acids. The CDR3 protein is CASSPAGTGSSYEQYF.

V usage is TRBV29-1 and J usage is TRBJ2-1; the D call of TRBD2 rests on TCRdb alone, since no DNA is present to check it. Germline assignment: CDR1 SQVTM and CDR2 ANQGSEA. CDR3 length equals 16 residues. CDR3 in amino acids: CSVEGGLAGTYNEQFF.

V usage is TRBV27 and J usage is TRBJ1-5; TCRdb lists TRBD1, though no DNA is available to test this call. CDR1 and CDR2 (germline): MNHEY, SMNVEV (reference sequence). This CDR3 contains 15 residues. Here the CDR3 reads CASRPGTGYRQPQHF.

The gene calls are TRBV12-3 or TRBV12-4 and TRBJ1-4; TCRdb's D call of TRBD1 is untestable without DNA. The CDR3 is 17 amino acids. The CDR3 spells CASSVNRVGATNEKLFF.

The gene calls are TRBV6-5 and TRBJ2-2; TCRdb names TRBD1, which stays unverified in the absence of DNA. The germline CDR1 and CDR2 sequences are MNHEY and SVGAGI. There are 14 residues in the CDR3. CDR3 region: CASLRQGYTGELFF.

The chain carries TRBV7-3 and TRBJ2-6. The V gene's germline CDR1 is SGHTA and CDR2 FQGTGA. This CDR3 is built from 15 residues. The CDR3 protein is CASSLTGTGANVLTF.

This chain links TRBV5-1 with TRBJ1-1; TCRdb lists TRBD1, though no DNA is available to test this call. Germline values: CDR1 SGHRS, CDR2 YFSETQ. The CDR3 is 15 residues long. The CDR3 here is CASSLWDTLNTEAFF.